The clone carrying this T cell receptor beta chain occurred many times. The target antigen is unknown. This specimen comes from a study of human T cells and chemical hapten exposure. Overall study findings and caveats: It was expanded TCRs that formed significantly more large CDR3 similarity clusters than controls did.

CDR3 length equals 15 residues. Trimming left V 5 bases short and J 0 bases short, with 13 bases between. Time point in this sample: pre-sensitization, week 0. Treatment given: therapeutic diphenylcyclopropenone sensitization with weekly scalp DPC. RNA extraction used unfractionated whole blood as the source of total RNA. Blood collection happened ahead of applying each patch test. Sample donors consisted of patients with alopecia, aged 18 to 70 years, who were suitable for DPC. TCRdb reprocessed the RACE reads via MiXCR and lists one record per CDR3 protein. The sample yields about 55,000 distinct CDR3 sequences, 8.5% to 10% seen once.

Source: whole blood, taken in connection with sensitization to the hapten diphenylcyclopropenone (DPC). The TCR originated in a woman in her twenties or thirties with alopecia areata. Some clones in this sample may be carry-over from other donors' samples. The gene calls are TRBV12-3 or TRBV12-4 and TRBJ1-1, with D perhaps matching TRBD1 (6 bases). CDR3 nucleotides: TGTGCCAGCAGTAGGACAGAGGGCGTGAACACTGAAGCTTTCTTT. Its translation is CASSRTEGVNTEAFF.